The rows below give T cell receptor beta chains drawn from one sample of a study of blood T cell repertoires in COVID-19. The assay was immunoSEQ multiplex PCR, and TCRdb's table has in-frame clones only and misses some. The sample consists of approximately 140,000 clones, approximately 80% of them appearing once. Sequencing was performed on peripheral blood. These receptor sequences come from a man between 60 and 75 years old with active or convalescent COVID-19. Both conserved end residues are part of each CDR3. The order of the fields is J gene, clone size, V gene, D gene, CDR3 length, CDR3 DNA, CDR3 protein. A D gene is named only where the DNA matches it firmly. Expanded clones are given a class, and other clones once, few, many or no size at all.

J: TRBJ1-1
size: -
V: TRBV6-5
D: -
length: 13
DNA: TGTGCCAGCAGTTACCGAGGGGGTGAGGGAGCTTTCTTT
CDR3: CASSYRGGEGAFF

J: TRBJ1-1
size: -
V: TRBV25-1
D: -
length: 13
DNA: TGTGCCAGCAGCGACTGGGTGAGCACTGAAGCTTTCTTT
CDR3: CASSDWVSTEAFF

J: TRBJ2-7
size: -
V: TRBV7-2
D: -
length: 16
DNA: TGTGCCAGCAGCTGGGGGAGGAGGTCACGGTCCTACGAGCAGTACTTC
CDR3: CASSWGRRSRSYEQYF

J: TRBJ1-1
size: -
V: TRBV5-1
D: -
length: 16
DNA: TGCGCCAGCAGCTTGGATCATCACGGGGTAGCCACTGAAGCTTTCTTT
CDR3: CASSLDHHGVATEAFF

J: TRBJ1-6
size: many
V: TRBV28
D: TRBD1
length: 17
DNA: TGTGCCAGCAGTTCCAACAGGGGAACCGAAGGGAATTCACCCCTCCACTTT
CDR3: CASSSNRGTEGNSPLHF

J: TRBJ2-3
size: few
V: TRBV29-1
D: TRBD2
length: 16
DNA: TGCAGCGTTGAAGGTCCTAGCGGGAGGGGCACAGATACGCAGTATTTT
CDR3: CSVEGPSGRGTDTQYF

J: TRBJ2-4
size: -
V: TRBV27
D: TRBD2
length: 14
DNA: TGTGCCAGCAGTTTATCGCGGGGGGGAAACATTCAGTACTTC
CDR3: CASSLSRGGNIQYF

J: TRBJ2-1
size: -
V: TRBV28
D: TRBD1
length: 14
DNA: TGTGCCAGCAGCCCGCCGGACAGGGACAATGAGCAGTTCTTC
CDR3: CASSPPDRDNEQFF

J: TRBJ1-5
size: -
V: TRBV10-3
D: TRBD1
length: 15
DNA: TGTGCCCCTCGGGAGGGGGCAACTGGGAATCAGCCCCAGCATTTT
CDR3: CAPREGATGNQPQHF

J: TRBJ2-7
size: -
V: TRBV29-1
D: -
length: 12
DNA: TGCAGCGTTGGGGCTAGCCCCTACGAGCAGTACTTC
CDR3: CSVGASPYEQYF

J: TRBJ2-7
size: -
V: TRBV7-6
D: -
length: 13
DNA: TGTGCCAGCAGCTCAGCCCGGGACTACGAGCAGTACTTC
CDR3: CASSSARDYEQYF

J: TRBJ1-1
size: few
V: TRBV5-6
D: -
length: 14
DNA: TGTGCCAGCAGCCCCACGACAGGAAGGGGTGAAGCTTTCTTT
CDR3: CASSPTTGRGEAFF

J: TRBJ1-3
size: -
V: TRBV19
D: TRBD1
length: 15
DNA: TGTGCCAGTATGGACAGGTTCTACTCTGGAAACACCATATATTTT
CDR3: CASMDRFYSGNTIYF

J: TRBJ1-2
size: once
V: TRBV24-1
D: TRBD1
length: 15
DNA: TGTGCCACCAGTGACCGACGACAGGGCGGGTATGGCTACACCTTC
CDR3: CATSDRRQGGYGYTF

J: TRBJ1-6
size: -
V: TRBV27
D: TRBD1
length: 15
DNA: TGTGCCAGCAGTTTACCGGGACAGGGGAATTCACCCCTCCACTTT
CDR3: CASSLPGQGNSPLHF

J: TRBJ2-1
size: -
V: TRBV12-3/TRBV12-4
D: -
length: 13
DNA: TGTGCCAGCGGGGACAACTCCTACAATGAGCAGTTCTTC
CDR3: CASGDNSYNEQFF

J: TRBJ2-1
size: -
V: TRBV6-6
D: TRBD1
length: 16
DNA: TGTGCCAGCAAGGTAGCAGGGACAGGGGGATTCAATGAGCAGTTCTTC
CDR3: CASKVAGTGGFNEQFF

J: TRBJ1-2
size: -
V: TRBV5-1
D: -
length: 17
DNA: TGCGCCAGCAGCTTGAGTAGGGGCGCTCCCACTAACTATGGCTACACCTTC
CDR3: CASSLSRGAPTNYGYTF

J: TRBJ1-2
size: -
V: TRBV30
D: -
length: 16
DNA: TGTGCCTGGGCCCCGACGGGGGATATTCAGTCCTATGGCTACACCTTC
CDR3: CAWAPTGDIQSYGYTF

J: TRBJ2-7
size: -
V: TRBV4-3
D: TRBD1
length: 16
DNA: TGCGCCAGCAGCCAAGATTGGGCGGACAGGGGGCGCGAGCAGTACTTC
CDR3: CASSQDWADRGREQYF

J: TRBJ1-4
size: -
V: TRBV7-2
D: -
length: 13
DNA: TGTGCCAGCAGCTTAGACAGGGCGCAGAAACTGTTTTTT
CDR3: CASSLDRAQKLFF

J: TRBJ1-1
size: -
V: TRBV10-2
D: TRBD1
length: 13
DNA: TGCGCCAGCAACAGGGGATCGAACACTGAAGCTTTCTTT
CDR3: CASNRGSNTEAFF

J: TRBJ2-2
size: -
V: TRBV6-5
D: -
length: 15
DNA: TGTGCCAGCACCCCCGCAGGCGCGAACACCGGGGAGCTGTTTTTT
CDR3: CASTPAGANTGELFF

J: TRBJ2-5
size: few
V: TRBV30
D: TRBD1
length: 16
DNA: TGTGCCTGGAGTGTACGGACAGGGGGCGAGGGAGAGACCCAGTACTTC
CDR3: CAWSVRTGGEGETQYF

J: TRBJ1-1
size: -
V: TRBV24-1
D: TRBD1
length: 13
DNA: TGTGCCACCAGTGACACAGGGGGCACTGAAGCTTTCTTT
CDR3: CATSDTGGTEAFF

J: TRBJ2-7
size: -
V: TRBV4-1
D: TRBD2
length: 17
DNA: TGCGCCAGCAGCCAAGAATTTGGGAGGGCTAGCTCCTACGAGCAGTACTTC
CDR3: CASSQEFGRASSYEQYF

J: TRBJ1-6
size: -
V: TRBV19
D: -
length: 14
DNA: TGTGCCAGTAGCCTGCGGGGCGGGCCGTCCCCCCTCCACTTT
CDR3: CASSLRGGPSPLHF